This T cell receptor (beta chain) was sequenced for a study of shared clonotypes between healthy human individuals (dated by TCRdb to about 2020). Regarding the study in general: A couple of women and a few men aged 18 to 49 years were included in the cohort. Each donor's leukapheresis produced roughly between about 0.8 and 10 billion PBMCs. Libraries were prepared and TCR repertoires were sequenced by different laboratories using diverse techniques, in order to increase sequencing depth and limit assay-specific biases. For each donor, CD4 naive and CD4 memory were each given three plates, CD8 naive was given two plates, and CD8 memory was given one plate. To estimate repertoire size and how much clonotype sharing occurs between individuals, the study deeply sequenced the blood TCR repertoires of roughly 5 healthy adults.

For the CD8 naive samples, CD45RO-negative cells were positively selected for CCR7, yielding a CD45RA+CCR7+ population from which TemRA cells were excluded. The donors were healthy, HIV-negative adults with no recently reported acute infections or vaccinations. Every donor was a Caucasian adult living in Nashville, Tennessee, USA. Blood was obtained by leukapheresis, after which PBMCs were separated by Ficoll-Histopaque density gradient centrifugation and cryopreserved in liquid nitrogen vapor phase. Analytical flow cytometry was used to check the purity and quantity of each magnetically sorted T cell population. Genomic DNA was isolated from each sorted fraction and quantified by UV absorbance on a Nanodrop 2000c. Using the deep immunoSEQ assay, multiplex PCR amplified TCR CDR3 regions from genomic DNA. For each cell subset, the extracted genomic DNA was distributed evenly across all wells of several immunoSEQ 96-well plates, and each plate served as one replicate. Each replicate PCR for sorted subsets received about 200 ng genomic DNA, equal to tens of thousands of T cell genomes. The purified libraries were quantified using a Qubit 3.0 fluorometer, sized with a Bioanalyzer 2100, and then quantified again using the KAPA Library Quantification kit. Each immunoSEQ 96-well plate was sequenced on its own single-read 150-cycle Illumina NextSeq 550 flow cell. Regarding the original processing steps: The immunoSEQ output contained only junctional sequences without quality scores, so filtering could not match that applied to full-length reads. To assign V/J genes and CDR3, sequences were annotated using PyIR, a Python wrapper for IgBLAST v1.9, with IMGT germline references. Reads were filtered out if the reads had weak V/J assignments (E-value above 1e-6), no CDR3, stop codons, out-of-frame junctions, or ambiguous translated residues. A V3J clonotype was defined by an identical inferred V gene, J gene, and CDR3 amino acid sequence. Percentage overlap between repertoires was calculated by dividing the number of shared unique clonotypes by the size of the smaller repertoire. Repertoire richness was assessed with RTK rarefaction, the Chao1 estimator, and Recon v2.1 estimates of unobserved clonotypes. OLGA was used to compute generation probabilities for all TCRbeta clonotypes that the gDNA method yielded from a few donors. TCRdb mirrors the immuneACCESS table, restricted to in-frame sequences. Some clones are absent from its copies; in checked studies, under half trace to an unresolved V gene, and the reason for the others is unknown. V and J calls and clone size are those listed in that table; D and trimming were worked out from the DNA. The sample records millions of clones, approximately 94% of which are singletons. In total, the top ten clones hold 1.7% of the sample.

Results the study describes overall, beyond this receptor: Higher generation probabilities were observed for clonotypes shared by all four sorted-subset donors than for non-shared clonotypes. Estimated clonotype richness was generally larger for naive than for memory subsets. The genetic and exposure-history diversity represented was limited by the small number of donors. About 4.5% of naive CD4, 3% to 4% of naive CD8, 2.3% of memory CD4, and roughly 0.4% of memory CD8 clonotypes were shared across several donors. Only blood was sampled, and tissue TCR repertoires likely differ from those in blood. Rarefaction of sorted-subset datasets indicated incomplete sequencing despite the large sequencing depth. Based on pairwise subsampling, the degree of clonotype sharing among donors was expected to be affected by sequencing depth.

Regarding this clone: It has no known antigen specificity. No quality values exist for individual bases; no much larger clone is one base distant.

The CDR3 has 16 amino acids, counting the end cysteine and phenylalanine. Just CDR3 DNA is preserved here, 48 bases in frame from base 1. Deletion took 3 bases off V and 2 bases off J, with a span of 18 bases between the germline ends. CDR1 SGDLS and CDR2 YYNGEE were looked up in the germline V gene. This chain joins TRBV9 to TRBJ2-7; a tentative D match to TRBD2 spans 6 bases. The sequence was obtained from a man aged 18 to 35 in good health. Some clones in this sample may be carry-over from other donors' samples. Sequencing input: naive CD8+ T cells from PBMCs. The cell subset or site label, as the study defines it: CD45RA+CCR7+. This receptor has the CDR3 CASSADRDSAAYEQYF. The nucleotide sequence reads TGTGCCAGCAGCGCTGACCGGGACTCAGCTGCCTACGAGCAGTACTTC.